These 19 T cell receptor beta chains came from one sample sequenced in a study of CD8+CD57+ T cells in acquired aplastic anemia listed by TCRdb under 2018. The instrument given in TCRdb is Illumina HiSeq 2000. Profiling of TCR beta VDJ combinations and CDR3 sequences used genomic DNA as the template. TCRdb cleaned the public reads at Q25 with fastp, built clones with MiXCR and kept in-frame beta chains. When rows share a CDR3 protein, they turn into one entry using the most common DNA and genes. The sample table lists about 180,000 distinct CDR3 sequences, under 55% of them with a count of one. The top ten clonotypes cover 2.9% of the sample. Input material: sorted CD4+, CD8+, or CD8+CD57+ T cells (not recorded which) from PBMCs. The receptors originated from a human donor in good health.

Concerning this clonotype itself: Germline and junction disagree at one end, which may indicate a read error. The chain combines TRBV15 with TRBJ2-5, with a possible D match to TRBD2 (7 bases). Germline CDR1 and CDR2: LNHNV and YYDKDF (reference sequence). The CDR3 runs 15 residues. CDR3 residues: CATGSNGGAGETQYF. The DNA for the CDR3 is TGTGCCACCGGCAGCAATGGGGGGGCAGGGGAGACCCAGTACTTC.

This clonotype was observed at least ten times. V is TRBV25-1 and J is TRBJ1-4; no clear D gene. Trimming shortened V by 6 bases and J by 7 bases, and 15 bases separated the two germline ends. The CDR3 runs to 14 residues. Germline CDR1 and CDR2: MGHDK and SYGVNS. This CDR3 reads CASSPGVGGEKLFF. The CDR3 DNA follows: TGTGCCAGCAGCCCTGGGGTAGGAGGTGAAAAACTGTTTTTT.

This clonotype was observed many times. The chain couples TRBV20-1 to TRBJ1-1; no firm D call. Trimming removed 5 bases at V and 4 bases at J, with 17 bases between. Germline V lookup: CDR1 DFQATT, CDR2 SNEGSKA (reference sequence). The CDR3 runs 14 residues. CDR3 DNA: TGCAGTGCTTCGCGGGCAGGTGGGGTCACTGAAGCTTTCTTT. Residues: CSASRAGGVTEAFF.

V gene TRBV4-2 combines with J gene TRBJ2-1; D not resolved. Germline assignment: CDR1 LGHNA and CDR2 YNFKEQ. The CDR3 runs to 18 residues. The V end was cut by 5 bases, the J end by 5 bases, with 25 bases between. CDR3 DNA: TGTGCCAGCAGCGGGCCCCTGGGCACTACGCGGAATAACAATGAGCAGTTCTTC. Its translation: CASSGPLGTTRNNNEQFF.

The CDR3 nucleotides read TGCAGCGTGGAGGAGGGGGGAAATGAGCAGTTCTTC. This sequence encodes CSVEEGGNEQFF. The chain links TRBV29-1 to TRBJ2-1; either TRBD1 or TRBD2 may fit D (6 bases each). Germline V CDR1 and CDR2: SQVTM, ANQGSEA. This CDR3 comprises 12 residues. Trimming pared 6 bases from V and 7 bases from J, leaving 13 bases between.

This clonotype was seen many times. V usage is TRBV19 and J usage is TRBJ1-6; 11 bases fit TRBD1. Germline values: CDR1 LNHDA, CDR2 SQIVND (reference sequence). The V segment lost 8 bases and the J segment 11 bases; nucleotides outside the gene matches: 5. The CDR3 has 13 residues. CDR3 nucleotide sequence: TGTGCCAGTGCGGGGACAGGGGGAACACCCCTCCACTTT. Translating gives CASAGTGGTPLHF.

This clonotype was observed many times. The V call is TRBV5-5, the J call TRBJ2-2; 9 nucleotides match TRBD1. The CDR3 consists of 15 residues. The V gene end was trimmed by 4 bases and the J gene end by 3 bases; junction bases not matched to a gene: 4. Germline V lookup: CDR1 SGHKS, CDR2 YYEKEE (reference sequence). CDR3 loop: CASSLRQGDTGELFF. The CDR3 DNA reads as TGTGCCAGCAGCCTGCGACAGGGGGACACCGGGGAGCTGTTTTTT.

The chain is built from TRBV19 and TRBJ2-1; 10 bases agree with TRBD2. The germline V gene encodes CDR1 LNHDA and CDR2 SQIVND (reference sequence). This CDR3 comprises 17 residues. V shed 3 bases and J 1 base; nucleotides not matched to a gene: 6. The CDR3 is CASSMGLAGVSYNEQFF. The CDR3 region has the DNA TGTGCCAGTAGTATGGGGCTAGCGGGAGTATCCTACAATGAGCAGTTCTTC.

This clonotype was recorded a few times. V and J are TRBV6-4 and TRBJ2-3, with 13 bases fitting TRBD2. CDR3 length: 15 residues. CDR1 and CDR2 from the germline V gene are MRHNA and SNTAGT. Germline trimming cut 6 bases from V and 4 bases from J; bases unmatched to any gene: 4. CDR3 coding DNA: TGTGCCAGCAGCCCCGGGACTAGCGGGGCAGATACGCAGTATTTT. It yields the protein CASSPGTSGADTQYF.

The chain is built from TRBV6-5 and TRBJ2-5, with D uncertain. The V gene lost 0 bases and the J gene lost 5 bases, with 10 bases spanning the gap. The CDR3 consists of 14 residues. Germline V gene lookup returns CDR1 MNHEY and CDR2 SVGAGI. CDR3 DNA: TGTGCCAGCAGTTACTCGATGGGTGGCGAGACCCAGTACTTC. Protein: CASSYSMGGETQYF.

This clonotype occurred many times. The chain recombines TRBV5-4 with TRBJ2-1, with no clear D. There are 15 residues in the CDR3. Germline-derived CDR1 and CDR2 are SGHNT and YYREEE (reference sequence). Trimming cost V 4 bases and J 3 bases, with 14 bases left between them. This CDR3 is CASSLGLGVYNEQFF. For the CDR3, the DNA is TGTGCCAGCAGCCTGGGCTTAGGAGTCTACAATGAGCAGTTCTTC.

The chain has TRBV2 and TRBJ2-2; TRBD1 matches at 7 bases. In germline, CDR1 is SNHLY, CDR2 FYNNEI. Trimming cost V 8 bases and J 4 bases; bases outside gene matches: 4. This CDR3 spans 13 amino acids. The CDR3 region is CASGGQITGELFF. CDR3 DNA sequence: TGTGCCAGCGGGGGACAGATCACCGGGGAGCTGTTTTTT.

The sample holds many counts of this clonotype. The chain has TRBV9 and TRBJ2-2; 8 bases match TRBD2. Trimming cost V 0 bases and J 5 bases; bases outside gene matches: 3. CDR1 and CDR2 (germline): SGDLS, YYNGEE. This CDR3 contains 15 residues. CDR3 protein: CASSVDSGTTGELFF. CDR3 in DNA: TGTGCCAGCAGCGTAGATAGCGGGACGACCGGGGAGCTGTTTTTT.

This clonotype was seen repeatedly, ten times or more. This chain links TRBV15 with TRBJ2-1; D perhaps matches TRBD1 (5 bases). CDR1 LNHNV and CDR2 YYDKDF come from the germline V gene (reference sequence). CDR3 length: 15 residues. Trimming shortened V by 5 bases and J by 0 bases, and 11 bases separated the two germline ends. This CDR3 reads CATSSQGGSYNEQFF. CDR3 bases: TGTGCCACCAGCTCTCAGGGCGGCTCCTACAATGAGCAGTTCTTC.

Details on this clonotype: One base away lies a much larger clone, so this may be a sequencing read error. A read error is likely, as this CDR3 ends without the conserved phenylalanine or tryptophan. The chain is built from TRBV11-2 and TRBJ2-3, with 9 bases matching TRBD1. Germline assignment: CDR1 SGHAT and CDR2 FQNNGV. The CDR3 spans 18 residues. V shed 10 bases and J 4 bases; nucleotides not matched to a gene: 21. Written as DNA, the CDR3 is TGTGCCACCCCCCCGGGATCAAAACAGGGGGCCGAGGCAGATACGCAGTATATT. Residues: CATPPGSKQGAEADTQYI.

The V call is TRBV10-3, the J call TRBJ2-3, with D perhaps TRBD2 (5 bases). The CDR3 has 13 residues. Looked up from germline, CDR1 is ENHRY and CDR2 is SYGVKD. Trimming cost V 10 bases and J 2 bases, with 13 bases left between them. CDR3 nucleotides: TGTGCCAGCGGCGGGCAGGCCACAGATACGCAGTATTTT. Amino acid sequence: CASGGQATDTQYF.

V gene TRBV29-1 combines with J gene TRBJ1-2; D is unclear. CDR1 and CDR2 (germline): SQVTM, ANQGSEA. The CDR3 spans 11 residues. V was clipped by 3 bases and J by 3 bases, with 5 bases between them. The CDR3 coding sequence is TGCAGCGTTGAGAGTGACTATGGCTACACCTTC. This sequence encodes CSVESDYGYTF. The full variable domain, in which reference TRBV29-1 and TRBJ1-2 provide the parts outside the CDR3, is SAVISQKPSRDICQRGTSLTIQCQVDSQVTMMFWYRQQPGQSLTLIATANQGSEATYESGFVIDKFPISRPNLTFSTLTVSNMSPEDSSIYLCSVESDYGYTFGSGTRLTVV.

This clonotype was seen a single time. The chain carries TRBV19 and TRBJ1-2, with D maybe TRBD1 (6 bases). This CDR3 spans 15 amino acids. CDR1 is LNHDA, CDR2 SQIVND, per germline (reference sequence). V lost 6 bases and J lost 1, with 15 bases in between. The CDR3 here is CASRIGQTINYGYTF. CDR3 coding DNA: TGTGCCAGTAGAATCGGACAGACAATTAACTATGGCTACACCTTC.

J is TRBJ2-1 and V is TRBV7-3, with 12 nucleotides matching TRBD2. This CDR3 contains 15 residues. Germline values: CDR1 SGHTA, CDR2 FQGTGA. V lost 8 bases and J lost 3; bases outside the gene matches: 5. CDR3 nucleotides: TGTGCCAGCGCGCTAGCGGGAGGGAACTACAATGAGCAGTTCTTC. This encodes CASALAGGNYNEQFF.